Presented here are 21 T cell receptor beta chains from one specimen sequenced in a study of blood T cell repertoires in COVID-19. Clones were read by immunoSEQ multiplex PCR, and TCRdb kept only the in-frame ones, dropping some. This sample yields 88,000 or so clones, of which around nine tenths are seen a single time; under 8% belongs to the top ten. The sequenced sample consisted of peripheral blood. These receptors were taken from a man in his sixties with acute or convalescent COVID-19.

This chain links TRBV15 with TRBJ2-1; 8 nucleotides align to TRBD2. CDR3 length: 17 amino acids. The germline V gene has CDR1 LNHNV and CDR2 YYDKDF (reference sequence). The V and J ends lost 1 base and 2 bases, in that order; junction bases with no gene match: 7. CDR3 residues: CATSRGFRREAYNEQFF. CDR3 nucleotides: TGTGCCACCAGCAGAGGTTTTAGGCGGGAGGCCTACAATGAGCAGTTCTTC.

The chain couples TRBV29-1 to TRBJ1-2; D call uncertain. V shed 2 bases and J shed 1 base, with 8 bases lying between them. Per germline, CDR1 SQVTM and CDR2 ANQGSEA. CDR3 size: 13 residues. CDR3 residues: CSVESRGNYGYTF. CDR3 DNA sequence: TGCAGCGTTGAATCGCGGGGTAACTATGGCTACACCTTC.

The chain carries TRBV10-2 and TRBJ2-2, with 10 bases lining up with TRBD2. Germline CDR1 is WSHSY and CDR2 is SAAADI. There are 18 residues in the CDR3. After removal of 6 bases from V and 1 base from J, the junction contained 11 bases not matched to a gene. The CDR3: CASSPGLAGVLNTGELFF. CDR3 nucleotides: TGCGCCAGCAGCCCGGGGCTAGCGGGAGTTTTGAACACCGGGGAGCTGTTTTTT.

The chain links TRBV19 to TRBJ1-3; D gene unclear. Trimming took 4 bases from V and 2 from J, leaving 15 bases between them. The CDR3 covers 16 residues. Germline-derived CDR1 and CDR2 are LNHDA and SQIVND (reference sequence). The CDR3 nucleotides are TGTGCCAGTAGTACCGACAAGACCTTCCCTGGAAACACCATATATTTT. This encodes CASSTDKTFPGNTIYF.

The J gene is TRBJ2-1, the V gene TRBV9; 7 positions agree with TRBD2. The CDR3 length is 19 residues. V shed 2 bases and J 0 bases; nucleotides not matched to a gene: 14. CDR1 SGDLS and CDR2 YYNGEE come from the germline V gene. The CDR3 nucleotides read TGTGCCAGCAGCGTCGCACCAGGACTAGGGCAAAGCTCCTACAATGAGCAGTTCTTC. Its translation is CASSVAPGLGQSSYNEQFF.

The V and J genes are TRBV2 and TRBJ1-1, with D possibly being TRBD1 (5 bases). The CDR3 is 15 residues long. Germline CDR1 SNHLY, CDR2 FYNNEI. Trimming removed 5 bases from V and 6 bases from J, with 19 bases in between. The CDR3 region has the DNA TGTGCCAGCAGTCCGGAGGGACTGATTATTGCTGAAGCTTTCTTT. Its translation is CASSPEGLIIAEAFF.

This chain links TRBV19 with TRBJ1-2; 7 bases match TRBD1. The V gene's germline CDR1 is LNHDA and CDR2 SQIVND (reference sequence). This CDR3 region has 16 residues. The V segment lost 4 bases and the J segment 2 bases; nucleotides outside the gene matches: 10. CDR3 sequence: CASSNPWRQGNYGYTF. Here the CDR3 DNA reads TGTGCCAGTAGTAACCCGTGGAGACAGGGAAACTATGGCTACACCTTC.

This CDR3 is CASSLGLTANTGELFF. CDR3 in DNA: TGTGCCAGCAGCTTGGGACTCACCGCGAACACCGGGGAGCTGTTTTTT. J is TRBJ2-2 and V is TRBV5-8; D not resolved. The CDR3 runs to 16 residues. Germline-derived CDR1 and CDR2 are SGHTS and YDEGEE. With 0 bases removed from V and 0 bases from J, the gap between germline ends came to 9 bases.

This CDR3 reads CASTPGLAGYEQFF. CDR3 DNA: TGTGCCAGCACACCGGGACTAGCGGGATATGAGCAGTTCTTC. The V call is TRBV27, the J call TRBJ2-1; 13 positions match TRBD2. Germline trimming cut 7 bases from V and 8 bases from J; bases unmatched to any gene: 5. The CDR3 covers 14 residues. CDR1 is MNHEY and CDR2 is SMNVEV in the germline V gene (reference sequence).

As DNA, the CDR3 is TGTGCCGGTCGGCGGCGAGATAGCAATCAGCCCCAGCATTTT. This gives the protein CAGRRRDSNQPQHF. V gene TRBV6-5 combines with J gene TRBJ1-5; D is uncertain. The CDR3 contains 14 residues. Looked up from germline, CDR1 is MNHEY and CDR2 is SVGAGI. V was cut by 11 bases and J by 0 bases, with 14 bases left in between.

The V gene is TRBV11-1, the J gene TRBJ1-2; no firm D call. Germline V lookup: CDR1 SGHAT, CDR2 FQDESV (reference sequence). The V and J ends lost 5 bases and 8 bases respectively, with 24 bases between them. This CDR3 region has 16 residues. CDR3 residues: CASSQRGSFSAGGYTF. CDR3 bases: TGTGCCAGCAGCCAGCGGGGATCGTTTTCAGCGGGGGGCTACACCTTC.

This chain joins TRBV5-1 and TRBJ2-5; 9 bases are a match to TRBD2. With V trimmed by 1 base and J by 1 base, 5 bases remained unmatched. Germline loops: CDR1 SGHRS, CDR2 YFSETQ. This CDR3 has 16 amino acids. In DNA, the CDR3 is TGCGCCAGCAGCTTGCACTGGCGGGGGGGCCAAGAGACCCAGTACTTC. It encodes CASSLHWRGGQETQYF.

The V call is TRBV30, the J call TRBJ2-7; 15 nucleotides line up with TRBD2. CDR1 GTSNPN and CDR2 SVGIG come from the germline V gene (reference sequence). The CDR3 consists of 17 residues. Trimming removed 6 bases from V and 1 base from J; junction bases left unmatched: 10. The CDR3 region is CACLPGLAGGGSYEQYF. The DNA of the CDR3 is TGTGCCTGTTTACCAGGACTAGCGGGAGGGGGGTCCTACGAGCAGTACTTC.

The V gene is TRBV9, the J gene TRBJ1-3; D is possibly TRBD1 (6 bases). Germline values: CDR1 SGDLS, CDR2 YYNGEE. Trimming removed 0 bases at V and 3 bases at J, with 13 bases between. The CDR3 has 16 amino acids. CDR3 in amino acids: CASSVELQGDGNTIYF. Here the CDR3 DNA reads TGTGCCAGCAGCGTAGAGCTACAGGGAGATGGAAACACCATATATTTT.

This clone was observed a handful of times. The chain employs TRBV28 and TRBJ1-2; 8 nucleotides agree with TRBD1. Germline CDR1 reads MDHEN; CDR2 reads SYDVKM. The CDR3 covers 15 residues. The trim removed 2 bases at V and 3 bases at J, leaving 5 bases unmatched. For the CDR3, the DNA is TGTGCCAGCAGTTTAATTGGACAGGGCGACTATGGCTACACCTTC. Amino acids: CASSLIGQGDYGYTF.

The chain is built from TRBV9 and TRBJ2-3; TRBD2 agrees at 12 bases. From germline, CDR1 is SGDLS and CDR2 YYNGEE. This CDR3 is built from 15 residues. V lost 3 bases to trimming and J lost 8 bases; unmatched junction nucleotides: 7. The CDR3 loop is CASSGSTSGRGTQYF. As DNA, the CDR3 is TGTGCCAGCAGCGGATCGACTAGCGGGAGAGGTACGCAGTATTTT.

J is TRBJ2-1 and V is TRBV18, with TRBD1 as a possible D gene (6 bases). Trimming left V 5 bases short and J 11 bases short, with 16 bases between. The CDR3 consists of 13 residues. Germline V lookup: CDR1 KGHSH, CDR2 LQKENI. CDR3: CASSSQNRDKQFF. The CDR3 nucleotides read TGTGCCAGCTCATCCCAAAACAGGGATAAGCAGTTCTTC.

The genes are TRBV2 and TRBJ1-2, with TRBD1 matching 8 bases. The CDR3 totals 12 residues. CDR1 is SNHLY, CDR2 FYNNEI, per germline. With 4 bases clipped from V and 5 bases from J, the junction kept 0 bases outside the gene matches. The CDR3 sequence: CASSGDRYGYTF. The CDR3, as DNA: TGTGCCAGCAGTGGGGACAGGTATGGCTACACCTTC.

This clone was observed once. The V call is TRBV12-3 or TRBV12-4, the J call TRBJ2-7, with D possibly matching TRBD1 (5 bases). V gave up 5 bases and J gave up 4 bases, with 9 bases separating them. There are 12 residues in the CDR3. CDR3 loop: CASSPSGYEQYF. The CDR3 nucleotides are TGTGCCAGCAGTCCCTCAGGGTACGAGCAGTACTTC.

V gene TRBV18 combines with J gene TRBJ2-2; D is possibly TRBD2 (5 bases). CDR1 is KGHSH and CDR2 is LQKENI in the germline V gene. V was clipped by 3 bases and J by 6 bases, with 5 bases between them. The CDR3 is 12 amino acids. CDR3 amino acids: CASSPGAGELFF. CDR3 in DNA: TGTGCCAGCTCACCCGGGGCCGGGGAGCTGTTTTTT.

This chain uses TRBV7-2 with TRBJ1-1, with a possible D match to TRBD1 (5 bases). The CDR3 contains 15 residues. Germline V lookup: CDR1 SGHTA, CDR2 FQGNSA. V lost 1 base to trimming and J lost 1 base, with 10 bases between them. As DNA, the CDR3 is TGTGCCAGCAGCTTAGTGCAGGGATCGAACACTGAAGCTTTCTTT. Its protein is CASSLVQGSNTEAFF.